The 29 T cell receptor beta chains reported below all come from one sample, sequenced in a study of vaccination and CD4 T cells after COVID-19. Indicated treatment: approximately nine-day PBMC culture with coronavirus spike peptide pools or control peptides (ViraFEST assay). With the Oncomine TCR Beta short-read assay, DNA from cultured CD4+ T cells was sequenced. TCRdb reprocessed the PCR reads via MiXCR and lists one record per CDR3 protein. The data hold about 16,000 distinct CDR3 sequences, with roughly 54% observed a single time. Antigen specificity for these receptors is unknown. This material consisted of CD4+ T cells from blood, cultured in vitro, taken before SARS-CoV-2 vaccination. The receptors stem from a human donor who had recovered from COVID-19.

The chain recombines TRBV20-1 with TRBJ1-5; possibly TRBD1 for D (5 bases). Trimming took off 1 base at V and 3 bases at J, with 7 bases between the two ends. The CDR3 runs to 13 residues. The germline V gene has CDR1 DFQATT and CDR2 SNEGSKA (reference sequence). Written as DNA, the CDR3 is TGCAGTGCTAGAGGGGACCCCAATCAGCCCCAGCATTTT. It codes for CSARGDPNQPQHF.

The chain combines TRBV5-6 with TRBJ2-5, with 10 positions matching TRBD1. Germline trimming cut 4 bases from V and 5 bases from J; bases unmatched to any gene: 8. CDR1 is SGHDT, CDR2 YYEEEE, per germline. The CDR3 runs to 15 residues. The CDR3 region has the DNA TGTGCCAGCAGCCCAGGGACAGGGGATGGGGAGACCCAGTACTTC. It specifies CASSPGTGDGETQYF. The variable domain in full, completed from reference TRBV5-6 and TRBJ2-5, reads DAGVTQSPTHLIKTRGQQVTLRCSPKSGHDTVSWYQQALGQGPQFIFQYYEEEERQRGNFPDRFSGHQFPNYSSELNVNALLLGDSALYLCASSPGTGDGETQYFGPGTRLLVL.

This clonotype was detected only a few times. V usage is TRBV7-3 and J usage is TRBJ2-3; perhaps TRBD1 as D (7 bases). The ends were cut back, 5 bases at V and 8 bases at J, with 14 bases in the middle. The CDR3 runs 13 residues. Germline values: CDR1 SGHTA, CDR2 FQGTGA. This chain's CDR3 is CASSPLQGGTQYF. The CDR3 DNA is TGTGCCAGCAGCCCATTGCAGGGGGGTACGCAGTATTTT.

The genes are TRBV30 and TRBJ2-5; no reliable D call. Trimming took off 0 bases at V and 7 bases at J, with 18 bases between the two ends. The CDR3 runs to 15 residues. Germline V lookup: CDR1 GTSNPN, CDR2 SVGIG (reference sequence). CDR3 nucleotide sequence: TGTGCCTGGAGTGTAAGGGCAGGACCCAAGAGGACCCAGTACTTC. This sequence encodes CAWSVRAGPKRTQYF.

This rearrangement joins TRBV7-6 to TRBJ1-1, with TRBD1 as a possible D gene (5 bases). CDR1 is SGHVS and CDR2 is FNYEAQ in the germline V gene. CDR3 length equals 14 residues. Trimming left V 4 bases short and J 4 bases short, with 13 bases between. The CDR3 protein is CASSYGPGGTEAFF. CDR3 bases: TGTGCCAGCAGCTACGGGCCCGGGGGCACTGAAGCTTTCTTT.

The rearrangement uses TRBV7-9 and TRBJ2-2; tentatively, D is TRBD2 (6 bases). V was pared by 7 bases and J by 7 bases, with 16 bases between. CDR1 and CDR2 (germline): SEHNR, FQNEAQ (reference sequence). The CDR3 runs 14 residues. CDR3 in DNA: TGTGCCAGCAAAACGGAGCTAGCGAGCGGGGAGCTGTTTTTT. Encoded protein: CASKTELASGELFF.

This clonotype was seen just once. CDR3 sequence (DNA): TGTGCCAGCAGTGACGGGGGGACGGGGGTTTCACCCCTCCACTTT. Translation gives CASSDGGTGVSPLHF. The V gene is TRBV6-4, the J gene TRBJ1-6; D perhaps matches TRBD1 (5 bases). Deletions cut 2 bases from V and 9 bases from J, with 14 bases between. Looked up from germline, CDR1 is MRHNA and CDR2 is SNTAGT. The CDR3 contains 15 residues.

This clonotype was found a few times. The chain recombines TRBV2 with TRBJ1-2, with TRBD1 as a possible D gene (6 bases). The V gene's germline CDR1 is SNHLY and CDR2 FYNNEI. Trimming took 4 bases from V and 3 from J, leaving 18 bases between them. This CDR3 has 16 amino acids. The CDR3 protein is CASSAPGAGDDYGYTF. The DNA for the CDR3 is TGTGCCAGCAGTGCTCCAGGGGCCGGGGACGACTATGGCTACACCTTC.

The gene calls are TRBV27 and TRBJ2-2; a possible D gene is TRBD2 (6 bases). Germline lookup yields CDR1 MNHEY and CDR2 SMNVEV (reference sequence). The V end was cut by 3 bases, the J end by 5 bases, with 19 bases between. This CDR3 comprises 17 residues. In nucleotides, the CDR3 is TGTGCCAGCAGTTTGGGGGGTTGGTCGAGCGGGACCGGGGAGCTGTTTTTT. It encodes CASSLGGWSSGTGELFF.

In DNA, the CDR3 is TGCGCCAGCAGCTTGGTAGGGGGCGACTATGGCTACACCTTC. It yields the protein CASSLVGGDYGYTF. The genes are TRBV5-1 and TRBJ1-2, with 7 nucleotides matching TRBD1. Trimming removed 0 bases from V and 3 bases from J; junction bases left unmatched: 2. CDR1 SGHRS and CDR2 YFSETQ come from the germline V gene. CDR3 size: 14 residues. Full variable domain (missing parts from reference TRBV5-1 and TRBJ1-2): KAGVTQTPRYLIKTRGQQVTLSCSPISGHRSVSWYQQTPGQGLQFLFEYFSETQRNKGNFPGRFSGRQFSNSRSEMNVSTLELGDSALYLCASSLVGGDYGYTFGSGTRLTVV.

Here the CDR3 reads CAISENIGLAGVRANTGELFF. DNA for the CDR3: TGTGCCATCAGTGAGAACATTGGACTAGCGGGAGTTAGGGCGAACACCGGGGAGCTGTTTTTT. This rearrangement joins TRBV10-3 to TRBJ2-2, with 13 bases identical to TRBD2. CDR3 length equals 21 residues. The V and J ends lost 2 bases and 0 bases, in that order; junction bases with no gene match: 12. The germline gives CDR1 ENHRY, CDR2 SYGVKD.

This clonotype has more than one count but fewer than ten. The CDR3 region has the DNA TGCAGTGCTCTCACTAGCGGGGGCTACGAGCAGTACTTC. This translates into CSALTSGGYEQYF. The rearrangement joins TRBV20-1 to TRBJ2-7; 11 bases match TRBD2. This CDR3 has 13 amino acids. V was clipped by 5 bases and J by 3 bases; unmatched bases: 3. The V gene's germline CDR1 is DFQATT and CDR2 SNEGSKA (reference sequence).

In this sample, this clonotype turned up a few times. CDR3 nucleotide sequence: TGTGCCAGCAGTTACGAGGACATGGCATTATACGAGCAGTACTTC. This translates into CASSYEDMALYEQYF. The chain joins TRBV6-2 or TRBV6-3 to TRBJ2-7; possibly TRBD1 for D (5 bases). The ends were cut back, 2 bases at V and 4 bases at J, with 15 bases in the middle. Germline V gene sequence: CDR1 MNHEY, CDR2 SVGEGT. CDR3 length: 15 amino acids.

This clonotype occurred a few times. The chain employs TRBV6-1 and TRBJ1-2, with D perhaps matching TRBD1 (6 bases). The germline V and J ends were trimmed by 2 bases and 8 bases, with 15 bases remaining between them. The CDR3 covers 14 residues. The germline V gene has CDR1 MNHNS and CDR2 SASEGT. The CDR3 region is CASSETGASVGYTF. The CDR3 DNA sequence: TGTGCCAGCAGTGAAACGGGGGCGTCGGTCGGCTACACCTTC.

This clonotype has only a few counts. CDR3 bases: TGCAGTGCTAGAGGGGGGCAACCTAATCAGCCCCAGCATTTT. Its translation: CSARGGQPNQPQHF. This chain joins TRBV20-1 and TRBJ1-5, with D possibly matching TRBD1 (6 bases). CDR1 is DFQATT and CDR2 is SNEGSKA in the germline V gene (reference sequence). Trimming stripped 1 base from V and 4 bases from J, with 11 bases between. CDR3 length equals 14 residues.

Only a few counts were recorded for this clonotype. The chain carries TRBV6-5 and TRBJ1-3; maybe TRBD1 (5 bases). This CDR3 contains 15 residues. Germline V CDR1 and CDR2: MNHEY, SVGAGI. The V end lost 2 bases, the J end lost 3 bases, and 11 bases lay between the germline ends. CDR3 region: CASSYPGTGGNTIYF. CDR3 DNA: TGTGCCAGCAGTTACCCCGGGACGGGTGGAAACACCATATATTTT.

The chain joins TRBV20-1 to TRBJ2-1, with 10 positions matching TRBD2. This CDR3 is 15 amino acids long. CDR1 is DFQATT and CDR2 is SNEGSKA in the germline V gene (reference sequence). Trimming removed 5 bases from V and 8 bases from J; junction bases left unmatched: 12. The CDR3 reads CSARPLAGEGYEQFF. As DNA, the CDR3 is TGCAGTGCTCGCCCTCTAGCGGGAGAAGGCTATGAGCAGTTCTTC.

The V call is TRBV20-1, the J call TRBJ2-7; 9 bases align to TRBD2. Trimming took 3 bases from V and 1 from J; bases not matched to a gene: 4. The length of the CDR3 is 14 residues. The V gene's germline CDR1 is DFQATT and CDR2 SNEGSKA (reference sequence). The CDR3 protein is CSASGLAGSYEQYF. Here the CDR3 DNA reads TGCAGTGCTAGCGGCCTAGCGGGATCCTACGAGCAGTACTTC.

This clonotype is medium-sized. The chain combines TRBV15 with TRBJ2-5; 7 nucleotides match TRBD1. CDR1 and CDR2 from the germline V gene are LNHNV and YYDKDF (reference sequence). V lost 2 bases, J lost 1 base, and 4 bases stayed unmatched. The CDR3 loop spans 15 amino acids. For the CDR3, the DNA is TGTGCCACCAGCAGAAAAACAGGGGCCCAAGAGACCCAGTACTTC. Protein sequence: CATSRKTGAQETQYF.

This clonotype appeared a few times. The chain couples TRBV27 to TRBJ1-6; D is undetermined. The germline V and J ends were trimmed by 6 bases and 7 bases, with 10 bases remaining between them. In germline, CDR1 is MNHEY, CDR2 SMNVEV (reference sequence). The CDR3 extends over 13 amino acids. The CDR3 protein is CASRYKRNSPLHF. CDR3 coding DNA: TGTGCCAGCAGATACAAACGGAATTCACCCCTCCACTTT.

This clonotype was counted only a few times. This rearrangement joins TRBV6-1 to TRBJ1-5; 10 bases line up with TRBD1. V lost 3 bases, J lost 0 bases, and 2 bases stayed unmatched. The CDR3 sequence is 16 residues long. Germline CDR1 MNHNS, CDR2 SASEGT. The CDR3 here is CASSEDRGYSNQPQHF. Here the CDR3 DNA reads TGTGCCAGCAGTGAGGACAGGGGGTATAGCAATCAGCCCCAGCATTTT.

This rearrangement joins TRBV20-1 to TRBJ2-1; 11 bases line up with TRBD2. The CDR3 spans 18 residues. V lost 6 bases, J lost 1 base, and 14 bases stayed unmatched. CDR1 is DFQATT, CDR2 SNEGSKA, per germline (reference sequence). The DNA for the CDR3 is TGCAGTGCCCAATTATTGTTAGCGGGAGGGACTTCCTACAATGAGCAGTTCTTC. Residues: CSAQLLLAGGTSYNEQFF.

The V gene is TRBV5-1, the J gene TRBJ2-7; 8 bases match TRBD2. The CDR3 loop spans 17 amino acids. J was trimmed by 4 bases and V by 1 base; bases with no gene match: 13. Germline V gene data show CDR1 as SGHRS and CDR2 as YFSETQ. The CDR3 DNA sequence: TGCGCCAGCAGCTTGCCCAATGCGAGCGGGAGTGGGTACGAGCAGTACTTC. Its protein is CASSLPNASGSGYEQYF.

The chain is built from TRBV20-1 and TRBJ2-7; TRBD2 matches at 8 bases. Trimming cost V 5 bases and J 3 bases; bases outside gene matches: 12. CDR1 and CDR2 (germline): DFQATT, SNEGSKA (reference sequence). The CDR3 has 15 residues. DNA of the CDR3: TGCAGTGCTGGACTCCCACTAGCGGACCACTACGAGCAGTACTTC. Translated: CSAGLPLADHYEQYF.

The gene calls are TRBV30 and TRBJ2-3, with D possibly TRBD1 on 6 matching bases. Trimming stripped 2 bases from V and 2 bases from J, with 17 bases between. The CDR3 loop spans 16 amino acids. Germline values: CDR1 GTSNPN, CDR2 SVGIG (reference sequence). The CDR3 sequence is CAWSLEVGGFTDTQYF. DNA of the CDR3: TGTGCCTGGAGTCTAGAGGTAGGGGGTTTCACAGATACGCAGTATTTT. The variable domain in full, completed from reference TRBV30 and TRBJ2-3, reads SQTIHQWPATLVQPVGSPLSLECTVEGTSNPNLYWYRQAAGRGLQLLFYSVGIGQISSEVPQNLSASRPQDRQFILSSKKLLLSDSGFYLCAWSLEVGGFTDTQYFGPGTRLTVL.

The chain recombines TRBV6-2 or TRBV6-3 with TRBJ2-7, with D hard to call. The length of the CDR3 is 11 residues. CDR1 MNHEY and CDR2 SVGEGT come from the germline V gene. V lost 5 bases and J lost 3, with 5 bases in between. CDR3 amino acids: CASSEDYEQYF. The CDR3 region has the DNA TGTGCCAGCAGTGAGGACTACGAGCAGTACTTC.

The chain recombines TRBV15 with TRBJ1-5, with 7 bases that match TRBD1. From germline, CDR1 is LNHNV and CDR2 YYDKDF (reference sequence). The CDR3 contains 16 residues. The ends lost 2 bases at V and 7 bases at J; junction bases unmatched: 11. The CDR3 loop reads CATSRFTGDSPQPQHF. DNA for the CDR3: TGTGCCACCAGCAGATTCACAGGGGACTCCCCCCAGCCCCAGCATTTT.

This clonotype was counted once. The CDR3 DNA is TGCGCCAGCAGCCCACTCAATCAGGGAAACGAGGTGGGCACTGAAGCTTTCTTT. It specifies CASSPLNQGNEVGTEAFF. The chain links TRBV5-1 to TRBJ1-1; a weak D match, TRBD1 (5 bases). Germline lookup yields CDR1 SGHRS and CDR2 YFSETQ. Trimming took 4 bases from V and 4 from J, leaving 26 bases between them. The CDR3 sequence is 18 residues long.

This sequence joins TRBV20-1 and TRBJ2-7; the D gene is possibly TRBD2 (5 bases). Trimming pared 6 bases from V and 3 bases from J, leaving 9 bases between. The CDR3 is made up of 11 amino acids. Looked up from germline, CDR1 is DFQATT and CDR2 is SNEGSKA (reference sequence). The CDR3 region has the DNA TGCAGTGCCGGAGCGGACTACGAGCAGTACTTC. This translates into CSAGADYEQYF.